The 27 T cell receptor beta chains given below trace back to one sample, sequenced in a study of T cell responses to AZD1222 COVID-19 vaccine (dated by TCRdb to the early 2020s). The time point label for this specimen denotes: baseline before first vaccination. The library was produced with the immunoSEQ multiplex PCR assay. This is the immuneACCESS table as TCRdb keeps it, with only in-frame sequences that have V and J called. A part of the clones is gone; compared with another copy, unresolved V genes explain less than half, and the rest is unexplained. The sample records 90,000 to 120,000 clones, around 95% of which are singletons. The ten largest clones capture roughly 2% of the sample. The material sequenced was peripheral blood, taken on day 0 of AZD1222 vaccination. The receptors were sampled from an adult in good health.

The chain uses TRBV7-9 and TRBJ2-5; 11 nucleotides line up with TRBD2. The junction had 8 bases not matched to a gene; V was cut back by 5 bases and J by 3 bases. This CDR3 has 16 amino acids. Germline CDR1 is SEHNR and CDR2 is FQNEAQ (reference sequence). The CDR3 DNA sequence: TGTGCCAGCAGCCGGGGGCTAGCGGGGGGAGAAGAGACCCAGTACTTC. Protein sequence: CASSRGLAGGEETQYF.

This sequence joins TRBV7-2 and TRBJ2-2, with 10 nucleotides matching TRBD2. The CDR3 sequence is 18 residues long. Germline CDR1 reads SGHTA; CDR2 reads FQGNSA. J gave up 1 base and V 0 bases, and 5 bases lay outside the gene matches. DNA of the CDR3: TGTGCCAGCAGCTTAGCGCTTAGCGGGAGGCTGAACACCGGGGAGCTGTTTTTT. It codes for CASSLALSGRLNTGELFF.

In the case of this clone: Other DNA sequences in this sample translate to the same CDR3. The chain combines TRBV11-2 with TRBJ2-5; no definite D call. The germline gives CDR1 SGHAT, CDR2 FQNNGV. CDR3 size: 12 residues. V shed 1 base and J shed 5 bases, with 5 bases lying between them. The CDR3 is CASSLVRETQYF. The CDR3 coding sequence is TGTGCCAGCAGCTTAGTGAGGGAGACCCAGTACTTC.

This clone was counted only a few times. The V call is TRBV5-6, the J call TRBJ1-2, with 7 positions matching TRBD1. V dropped 6 bases and J dropped 7; count of bases not matched to a gene: 9. The CDR3 is 13 residues long. Germline values: CDR1 SGHDT, CDR2 YYEEEE. CDR3 DNA: TGTGCCAGCACCCCAGGGGGGATCGGTGGCTACACCTTC. Amino acid sequence: CASTPGGIGGYTF.

The J gene is TRBJ2-1, the V gene TRBV5-4; 8 bases are a match to TRBD2. Unmatched junction bases numbered 14, after V lost 2 bases and J lost 7 bases. The CDR3 runs to 17 residues. Germline loops: CDR1 SGHNT, CDR2 YYREEE (reference sequence). CDR3 in amino acids: CASSLARVSGDTNEQFF. In DNA, the CDR3 is TGTGCCAGCAGCTTAGCCCGAGTTAGCGGGGATACTAATGAGCAGTTCTTC. Together with reference TRBV5-4 and TRBJ2-1, the CDR3 gives the full variable domain: ETGVTQSPTHLIKTRGQQVTLRCSSQSGHNTVSWYQQALGQGPQFIFQYYREEENGRGNFPPRFSGLQFPNYSSELNVNALELDDSALYLCASSLARVSGDTNEQFFGPGTRLTVL.

The chain carries TRBV7-8 and TRBJ1-2; 7 nucleotides agree with TRBD1. This CDR3 region has 15 residues. V lost 1 base and J lost 6; bases outside the gene matches: 8. In germline, CDR1 is SGHVS, CDR2 FQNEAQ. In DNA form, the CDR3 reads TGTGCCAGCAGCTTAGACGGAGACAGGGTAAATGGCTACACCTTC. Residues: CASSLDGDRVNGYTF.

The gene calls are TRBV10-1 and TRBJ2-3; 9 positions match TRBD2. Trimming cost V 6 bases and J 2 bases; bases outside gene matches: 12. The CDR3 is 17 residues long. Germline assignment: CDR1 WNHNN and CDR2 SYGVQD (reference sequence). The CDR3 sequence is CASSQPKTSGYTDTQYF. The DNA for the CDR3 is TGCGCCAGCAGCCAGCCAAAGACTAGCGGATACACAGATACGCAGTATTTT.

The gene calls are TRBV18 and TRBJ1-1; 9 bases are shared with TRBD1. With 2 bases clipped from V and 0 bases from J, the junction kept 7 bases outside the gene matches. CDR3 length: 17 amino acids. Germline CDR1 reads KGHSH; CDR2 reads LQKENI. CDR3 DNA: TGTGCCAGCTCACCAGCCGGGACAGGGAGGATGAACACTGAAGCTTTCTTT. Its translation is CASSPAGTGRMNTEAFF.

This chain links TRBV13 with TRBJ2-7; no reliable D call. Trimming pared 0 bases from V and 7 bases from J, leaving 13 bases between. Germline-derived CDR1 and CDR2 are PRHDT and FYEKMQ (reference sequence). This CDR3 is built from 14 residues. The CDR3 DNA is TGTGCCAGCAGCTTAGGAGCGCTCTTCAGGGAGCAGTACTTC. This codes for CASSLGALFREQYF.

The V and J genes are TRBV2 and TRBJ2-7; D not resolved. V lost 5 bases to trimming and J lost 0 bases, with 14 bases between them. Germline V CDR1 and CDR2: SNHLY, FYNNEI. This CDR3 has 15 amino acids. CDR3 loop: CASSKQQRFSYEQYF. The CDR3, as DNA: TGTGCCAGCAGTAAACAACAGCGCTTCTCCTACGAGCAGTACTTC.

V and J are TRBV10-3 and TRBJ1-1; the D gene is possibly TRBD1 (6 bases). Germline V CDR1 and CDR2: ENHRY, SYGVKD. V lost 6 bases, J lost 1 base, and 12 bases lay in between. This CDR3 comprises 14 residues. Here the CDR3 reads CAIRAGVPNTEAFF. The CDR3, as DNA: TGTGCCATCAGGGCAGGGGTCCCGAACACTGAAGCTTTCTTT.

This rearrangement joins TRBV27 to TRBJ2-5, with TRBD2 matching over 9 bases. Germline lookup yields CDR1 MNHEY and CDR2 SMNVEV (reference sequence). The CDR3 is made up of 15 amino acids. V was clipped by 0 bases and J by 4 bases; unmatched bases: 3. The CDR3 sequence is CASSLSGLAAETQYF. The CDR3 nucleotides are TGTGCCAGCAGTTTATCGGGACTAGCCGCAGAGACCCAGTACTTC.

The chain uses TRBV4-3 and TRBJ2-3, with D possibly being TRBD2 (5 bases). There are 15 residues in the CDR3. Germline V gene data show CDR1 as LGHNA and CDR2 as YSLEER. Between the trimmed V and J ends, which lost 0 bases and 7 bases, there was a span of 14 bases. The DNA for the CDR3 is TGCGCCAGCAGCCAAGATCTCGGGAACATGAATACGCAGTATTTT. Its protein is CASSQDLGNMNTQYF.

The chain is built from TRBV2 and TRBJ2-7; TRBD2 aligns across 8 bases. With 5 bases clipped from V and 0 bases from J, the junction kept 6 bases outside the gene matches. CDR1 is SNHLY and CDR2 is FYNNEI in the germline V gene. The CDR3 covers 15 residues. The CDR3 region has the DNA TGTGCCAGCAGTCTGACTAGCGCGAGCTCCTACGAGCAGTACTTC. This gives the protein CASSLTSASSYEQYF.

The chain recombines TRBV7-8 with TRBJ1-2; no clear D. Germline V gene data show CDR1 as SGHVS and CDR2 as FQNEAQ. V lost 5 bases to trimming and J lost 8 bases, with 12 bases between them. CDR3 length: 12 residues. The CDR3 spells CASSKGVVGYTF. In nucleotides, the CDR3 is TGTGCCAGCAGCAAAGGCGTCGTCGGCTACACCTTC.

This clone has just a few counts. The chain uses TRBV5-4 and TRBJ1-6, with D unresolved. The CDR3 has 15 amino acids. Trimming cost V 0 bases and J 6 bases, with 10 bases left between them. The germline V gene encodes CDR1 SGHNT and CDR2 YYREEE (reference sequence). The CDR3 sequence: CASSLDRTSNSPLHF. The CDR3 DNA is TGTGCCAGCAGCTTGGATAGAACCTCTAATTCACCCCTCCACTTT.

The rearrangement joins TRBV2 to TRBJ2-2; the D gene is possibly TRBD1 (7 bases). This CDR3 has 15 residues. The V end lost 7 bases, the J end lost 3 bases, and 15 bases lay between the germline ends. The germline CDR1 and CDR2 sequences are SNHLY and FYNNEI. The CDR3 sequence: CASTEGQPYTGELFF. The DNA of the CDR3 is TGTGCCAGCACGGAGGGACAGCCTTACACCGGGGAGCTGTTTTTT. The full variable domain, completed using reference TRBV2 and TRBJ2-2, is EPEVTQTPSHQVTQMGQEVILRCVPISNHLYFYWYRQILGQKVEFLVSFYNNEISEKSEIFDDQFSVERPDGSNFTLKIRSTKLEDSAMYFCASTEGQPYTGELFFGEGSRLTVL.

This clone was counted a few times. This chain joins TRBV7-2 and TRBJ1-1; possibly TRBD1 for D (5 bases). CDR1 is SGHTA and CDR2 is FQGNSA in the germline V gene. CDR3 length equals 13 residues. V lost 7 bases and J 0 bases, leaving 9 bases between the germline ends. The CDR3 region is CASIREMNTEAFF. CDR3 nucleotides: TGTGCCAGCATCAGGGAAATGAACACTGAAGCTTTCTTT.

The chain recombines TRBV15 with TRBJ2-1; TRBD2 matches 8 bases. The CDR3 is 15 amino acids. Trimming at V came to 1 base and at J to 15 bases, leaving 14 bases not matched to a gene. Germline V gene data show CDR1 as LNHNV and CDR2 as YYDKDF (reference sequence). CDR3 nucleotides: TGTGCCACCAGCAGAGCGAGCGGGGGATTACGTTCCCCGTTCTTC. Protein: CATSRASGGLRSPFF.

The chain recombines TRBV11-2 with TRBJ1-1; TRBD1 is a possible D gene (5 bases). Per germline, CDR1 SGHAT and CDR2 FQNNGV. The CDR3 has 15 amino acids. Trimming removed 0 bases from V and 4 bases from J, with 12 bases in between. CDR3 sequence: CASSLDLERGTEAFF. CDR3 DNA sequence: TGTGCCAGCAGCTTAGATCTTGAGAGGGGCACTGAAGCTTTCTTT.

This chain joins TRBV21-1 and TRBJ1-5. TRBV21-1 is deemed a pseudogene. The length of the CDR3 is 13 residues. The CDR3 protein is CASSKWWDQPQHF. CDR3 nucleotide sequence: TGTGCCAGCAGCAAATGGTGGGATCAGCCCCAGCATTTT.

The V and J genes are TRBV7-6 and TRBJ1-2; D is unclear. Trimming removed 0 bases from V and 8 bases from J, with 13 bases in between. CDR1 is SGHVS and CDR2 is FNYEAQ in the germline V gene. This CDR3 has 14 residues. CDR3 loop: CASSLALGPEGYTF. CDR3 DNA sequence: TGTGCCAGCAGCTTAGCGCTCGGTCCGGAAGGCTACACCTTC.

The chain joins TRBV27 to TRBJ2-2; a possible D gene is TRBD2 (5 bases). From germline, CDR1 is MNHEY and CDR2 SMNVEV (reference sequence). Trimming took off 8 bases at V and 0 bases at J, with 16 bases between the two ends. The CDR3 has 16 residues. This CDR3 is CASLAPGTSNTGELFF. DNA of the CDR3: TGTGCCAGCTTAGCGCCTGGCACCTCGAACACCGGGGAGCTGTTTTTT.

The chain combines TRBV2 with TRBJ2-1; D perhaps matches TRBD2 (6 bases). The CDR3 runs 13 residues. CDR1 and CDR2 (germline): SNHLY, FYNNEI. Trimming removed 8 bases from V and 0 bases from J, with 8 bases in between. CDR3 nucleotides: TGTGCCAGCGGCGGGGCCTCCTACAATGAGCAGTTCTTC. Encoded protein: CASGGASYNEQFF.

The chain employs TRBV6-5 and TRBJ2-1; tentative D call: TRBD2 (6 bases). Germline V lookup: CDR1 MNHEY, CDR2 SVGAGI. The CDR3 length is 14 residues. V was clipped by 7 bases and J by 4 bases, with 14 bases between them. This CDR3 reads CASTRDSLYNEQFF. CDR3 DNA sequence: TGTGCCAGCACCCGGGACTCTCTTTACAATGAGCAGTTCTTC.

The J gene is TRBJ1-1, the V gene TRBV30; D perhaps matches TRBD1 (5 bases). Germline CDR1 is GTSNPN and CDR2 is SVGIG (reference sequence). Deletions cut 0 bases from V and 5 bases from J, with 13 bases between. The CDR3 contains 14 residues. The CDR3: CAWSVLRKGTEAFF. The CDR3 nucleotides read TGTGCCTGGAGTGTACTTAGGAAGGGGACTGAAGCTTTCTTT.

The chain uses TRBV21-1 and TRBJ1-2; no check of the table's D call, TRBD1, against the DNA was made. TRBV21-1 is a known pseudogene. The CDR3 length is 14 residues. The CDR3 nucleotides are TGTGCCAGCAGCAAAGCGCTTCGACAGGGTGGCTACACCTTC. It specifies CASSKALRQGGYTF.